This is a list of T cell receptor beta chains from one sample in a study of blood T cell repertoires in COVID-19. Generated by immunoSEQ multiplex PCR, the TCRdb table keeps only in-frame clones and is missing some. Counted here are around 97,000 clones, roughly nine tenths occurring once; the ten biggest clones make up under 20%. The material sequenced was peripheral blood. The receptors come from an elderly woman in a cohort sampled during active COVID-19. CDR3s include the opening cysteine and the closing phenylalanine or tryptophan. D genes are given only for firm matches. Rows may omit the clone size; those that give it use once, few, many or a size class.

TRBJ2-7,-,TRBV12-5,TRBD1,TGTGCTAGTGGTTTCGGGACAGAGGGGATCGGGCAGTACTTC,CASGFGTEGIGQYF
TRBJ2-7,-,TRBV28,-,TGTGCCAGCACTTGGGCGAATGCCTACGAGCAGTACTTC,CASTWANAYEQYF
TRBJ2-3,-,TRBV7-9,-,TGTGCCAGCAGACCCGATGGGAGCAGGACAGATACGCAGTATTTT,CASRPDGSRTDTQYF
TRBJ2-5,-,TRBV7-9,TRBD2,TGTGCCAGCAGAACCTATAGCGGGAGGGGCCAAGAGACCCAGTACTTC,CASRTYSGRGQETQYF
TRBJ2-3,-,TRBV15,-,TGTGCCACCAGCAGTCGCGGGGACACAGATACGCAGTATTTT,CATSSRGDTDTQYF
TRBJ2-7,-,TRBV11-2,-,TGTGCCAGCAGCTCCTGGAGCGCGTCCTACGAGCAGTACTTC,CASSSWSASYEQYF
TRBJ2-5,once,TRBV15,-,TGTGCCACCAGCAGTTCCCCCGTCGAGACCCAGTACTTC,CATSSSPVETQYF
TRBJ2-7,-,TRBV10-1,-,TGCGCCACCTCGGAGGGCTACGAGCAGTACTTC,CATSEGYEQYF
TRBJ1-1,-,TRBV5-1,TRBD1,TGCGCCAGCAGCATGGGACAGGGGGCGGTGAGAACTGAAGCTTTCTTT,CASSMGQGAVRTEAFF
TRBJ2-1,few,TRBV5-1,-,TGCGCCAGCAGCTGGCACTCTCCCCAGGGAAATGAGCAGTTCTTC,CASSWHSPQGNEQFF
TRBJ2-5,-,TRBV10-3,TRBD2,TGTGCCATCAGTGGCGGAGGACTAGCGGGAGACGAGACCCAGTACTTC,CAISGGGLAGDETQYF
TRBJ2-1,-,TRBV5-1,-,TGCGCCAGCAGCTTGGCTCCCAGCTCCTACAATGAGCAGTTCTTC,CASSLAPSSYNEQFF
TRBJ2-5,-,TRBV7-9,-,TGTGCCAGCAGCGAACAGACGGGGGAGACCCAGTACTTC,CASSEQTGETQYF
TRBJ1-2,-,TRBV24-1,-,TGTGCCACCAGTGTAGGCGGGGACTATGGCTACACCTTC,CATSVGGDYGYTF
TRBJ2-7,-,TRBV10-1,-,TGCGCCAGCGGGGACTCAACCTACGAGCAGTACTTC,CASGDSTYEQYF
TRBJ2-2,-,TRBV5-1,TRBD1,TGCGCCAGCAGCCCACAGGGACAGGGGGCGTCCGGGGAGCTGTTTTTT,CASSPQGQGASGELFF
TRBJ2-4,-,TRBV28,-,TGTGCCAGCAGGCCTCAGGCGATAGCCAAAAACATTCAGTACTTC,CASRPQAIAKNIQYF
TRBJ2-1,few,TRBV9,TRBD2,TGTGCCAGCAGCGTAGAAGCGGGGGGGCGTGAGCAGTTCTTC,CASSVEAGGREQFF
TRBJ2-1,-,TRBV18,TRBD1,TGTGCCAGCTCACCAGGGACAGAGAGTGAGCAGTTCTTC,CASSPGTESEQFF
TRBJ1-4,once,TRBV10-2,TRBD1,TGCGCCAGCAGTTCCGGGACAGCAACTAATGAAAAACTGTTTTTT,CASSSGTATNEKLFF
TRBJ2-1,-,TRBV2,TRBD2,TGTGCCAGTAGCACGCGGGGGGGCTCTTACAATGAGCAGTTCTTC,CASSTRGGSYNEQFF
TRBJ2-1,-,TRBV5-4,TRBD2,TGTGCCAGCAGCCTAGCGGGAGGAAGGTCCTACAATGAGCAGTTCTTC,CASSLAGGRSYNEQFF
TRBJ2-7,-,TRBV3-1/TRBV3-2,-,TGTGCCAGCAGCCAAGCCGGACAGAGCCAAGGGTACGAGCAGTACTTC,CASSQAGQSQGYEQYF
TRBJ2-1,-,TRBV11-3,TRBD2,TGTGCCAGCAGCTCGGGACTAGCGGGGGGGCCTATCAATGAGCAGTTCTTC,CASSSGLAGGPINEQFF
TRBJ2-3,-,TRBV3-1/TRBV3-2,-,TGTGCCAGCAGCCAAGTCCAAGATACGCAGTATTTT,CASSQVQDTQYF
TRBJ2-2,-,TRBV2,-,TGTGCCAGCAGTGGGAACTCCGGGGACGGGGAGCTGTTTTTT,CASSGNSGDGELFF
TRBJ2-2,few,TRBV4-1,-,TGCGCCAGCAGCCAACCCGACAGGCCGAACACCGGGGAGCTGTTTTTT,CASSQPDRPNTGELFF
TRBJ1-2,-,TRBV5-1,TRBD1,TGCGCCAGCAGCTGGGGAGGACAGGGCCGAGCTAACTATGGCTACACCTTC,CASSWGGQGRANYGYTF
TRBJ2-5,once,TRBV7-7,-,TGTGCTAGCAGCCCAACCCTTACAGGTTCAGAGACCCAGTACTTC,CASSPTLTGSETQYF
TRBJ2-7,-,TRBV2,-,TGTGCCAGCAGCTCCGGGGACGAGCAGTACTTC,CASSSGDEQYF
TRBJ2-3,few,TRBV18,-,TGTGCCAGCTCCCCTTATGAGGGGGGGCAGAGCACAGATACGCAGTATTTT,CASSPYEGGQSTDTQYF
TRBJ2-3,-,TRBV6-5,-,TGTGCCAGCAGTACCCCCAGGGCGGCGAATACGCAGTATTTT,CASSTPRAANTQYF
TRBJ1-4,-,TRBV5-1,-,TGCGCCAGCAGCCCCGGAGCTGGGGGGGTCGAAAAACTGTTTTTT,CASSPGAGGVEKLFF
TRBJ2-5,-,TRBV6-6,TRBD2,TGTGCCAGCAGTAAAACCTATGGGACTAGCGAGACCCAGTACTTC,CASSKTYGTSETQYF
TRBJ2-3,-,TRBV7-3,TRBD2,TGTGCCAGCAGCTGGGGACTAGGGACAGATACGCAGTATTTT,CASSWGLGTDTQYF
TRBJ2-1,-,TRBV5-1,-,TGCGCCAGCAGCCTTACTAATGAGCAGTTCTTC,CASSLTNEQFF
TRBJ2-1,-,TRBV7-2,-,TGTGCCAGCAGCTTAATAGCTAGCTCCCACAATGAGCAGTTCTTC,CASSLIASSHNEQFF
TRBJ2-6,-,TRBV18,-,TGTGCCAGCTCATCTAACACAGGGACTGGGGCCAACGTCCTGACTTTC,CASSSNTGTGANVLTF
TRBJ1-5,-,TRBV19,TRBD1,TGTGCCAGTAGTATGGGCCAGGGGGCTGCCCCGAATAATCAGCCCCAGCATTTT,CASSMGQGAAPNNQPQHF
TRBJ2-4,-,TRBV19,TRBD1,TGTGCCAGTAGTGCGCGACAGGGGGCGGGAAACATTCAGTACTTC,CASSARQGAGNIQYF
TRBJ2-7,-,TRBV28,-,TGTGCCAGCGTTAACAGGGCAGCCGAGCAGTACTTC,CASVNRAAEQYF
TRBJ2-1,-,TRBV7-3,TRBD2,TGTGCCAGCAGCGGGGGGAGGGATACCTACAATGAGCAGTTCTTC,CASSGGRDTYNEQFF
TRBJ1-1,-,TRBV6-5,-,TGTGCCAGCGAAGGGGCGGCGAACACTGAAGCTTTCTTT,CASEGAANTEAFF
TRBJ1-5,-,TRBV6-5,-,TGTGCCATCCAGGAGGGCGGAGATCAGCCCCAGCATTTT,CAIQEGGDQPQHF
TRBJ2-2,-,TRBV9,TRBD2,TGTGCCAGCAGCACAAGCGGGAACTCAGACACCGGGGAGCTGTTTTTT,CASSTSGNSDTGELFF
TRBJ2-7,-,TRBV2,TRBD2,TGTGCCAGCAGTGAAGGGGGGACTAGCGGGATCTACGAGCAGTACTTC,CASSEGGTSGIYEQYF
TRBJ2-1,-,TRBV5-6,TRBD2,TGTGCCAGCAGCTTGGGACTAGCGGGTTACAATGAGCAGTTCTTC,CASSLGLAGYNEQFF
TRBJ1-4,-,TRBV25-1,TRBD1,TGTGCCAGCAGACCACCAGGGGGTGCAACTAATGAAAAACTGTTTTTT,CASRPPGGATNEKLFF
TRBJ2-1,-,TRBV5-1,-,TGCGCCAGCAGCTTGTCCTTTATCCCCTCCTACAATGAGCAGTTCTTC,CASSLSFIPSYNEQFF
TRBJ1-3,-,TRBV6-1,TRBD1,TGTGCCAGCAGTGAAGCCCGGGACAGCTCTGGAAACACCATATATTTT,CASSEARDSSGNTIYF
TRBJ1-6,-,TRBV6-6,TRBD1,TGTGCCAGCAACCACGTGGGACAGAAAAATTCACCCCTCCACTTT,CASNHVGQKNSPLHF